This is a list of T cell receptor beta chains from one sample in a study of blood T cell repertoires in COVID-19. TCRdb's copy holds only in-frame clones and misses some; the assay was immunoSEQ multiplex PCR. The sample contains about 170,000 clones, 85% to 90% of which appear only once. The sequencing sample was made of peripheral blood. The receptor set was obtained from a woman over 75 in a cohort sampled during active or convalescent COVID-19. CDR3s include the opening cysteine and the closing phenylalanine or tryptophan. A D gene is named only where the DNA matches it firmly.

V	J	D	CDR3	DNA
TRBV7-9	TRBJ1-6	-	CASSSGGVSPLHF	TGTGCCAGCAGCTCAGGAGGGGTTTCACCCCTCCACTTT
TRBV4-1	TRBJ2-7	TRBD1	CASSLQWTGDSEQYF	TGCGCCAGCAGCCTACAATGGACAGGGGATTCCGAGCAGTACTTC
TRBV12-3/TRBV12-4	TRBJ2-3	TRBD2	CASTLAVDTQYF	TGTGCCAGCACCCTAGCGGTAGATACGCAGTATTTT
TRBV18	TRBJ1-6	TRBD1	CASSPGTGNSPLHF	TGTGCCAGCTCACCCGGGACAGGGAATTCACCCCTCCACTTT
TRBV7-9	TRBJ1-3	TRBD1	CASSSQGAIPANTIYF	TGTGCCAGCAGCTCACAGGGGGCCATACCGGCAAACACCATATATTTT
TRBV5-8	TRBJ1-4	-	CASSLVVQTNEKLFF	TGTGCCAGCAGCTTGGTTGTCCAGACTAATGAAAAACTGTTTTTT
TRBV24-1	TRBJ1-2	-	CATSDSGTSHYGYTF	TGTGCCACCAGTGATTCCGGGACATCACACTATGGCTACACCTTC
TRBV27	TRBJ1-2	-	CASSLRENYGYTF	TGTGCCAGCAGTTTAAGGGAGAACTATGGCTACACCTTC
TRBV28	TRBJ1-1	TRBD1	CASSSPGQGAPGTEAFF	TGTGCCAGCAGTTCTCCGGGACAGGGGGCGCCGGGTACTGAAGCTTTCTTT
TRBV4-2	TRBJ1-3	-	CASSPRRQGQDTIYF	TGTGCCAGCAGTCCAAGAAGGCAGGGTCAGGACACCATATATTTT